One sample yielded the 8 T cell receptor beta chains listed below, sequenced in a study of CD8+CD57+ T cells in acquired aplastic anemia. Genomic DNA provided the template from which TCR beta VDJ and CDR3 profiles were obtained. TCRdb passed the reads through MiXCR, listing each CDR3 protein once. The table shows 200,000 or so distinct CDR3 sequences, with around three fifths occurring only once. The sample was sorted CD4+, CD8+, or CD8+CD57+ T cells (not recorded which) from PBMCs. The origin of the receptors is a human donor with severe aplastic anemia or a healthy control (not recorded which).

As regards this clonotype: Mismatch with germline at one junction end may stem from a read error. The chain couples TRBV10-3 to TRBJ2-3; D is ambiguous. This CDR3 region has 15 residues. Germline V gene data show CDR1 as ENHRY and CDR2 as SYGVKD. CDR3 loop: CASSESGQNTDTQYF. CDR3 sequence (DNA): TGTGCCAGCAGTGAGTCTGGGCAGAACACAGATACGCAGTATTTT.

This sequence joins TRBV2 and TRBJ2-5, with a weak D call TRBD1 (6 bases). V was clipped by 4 bases and J by 3 bases, with 24 bases between them. This CDR3 spans 18 amino acids. Germline V gene lookup returns CDR1 SNHLY and CDR2 FYNNEI. CDR3 sequence: CASSAWRADRRREETQYF. The CDR3 region has the DNA TGTGCCAGCAGTGCCTGGCGGGCCGACAGGAGAAGAGAAGAGACCCAGTACTTC.

This clonotype was detected only a few times. The chain uses TRBV6-2 or TRBV6-3 and TRBJ1-2; D gene ambiguous. The CDR3 runs to 14 residues. Trimming took off 2 bases at V and 4 bases at J, with 11 bases between the two ends. Germline lookup yields CDR1 MNHEY and CDR2 SVGEGT. The DNA of the CDR3 is TGTGCCAGCAGTTACACCGGTCCTGGCTATGGCTACACCTTC. Protein product: CASSYTGPGYGYTF.

The chain joins TRBV20-1 to TRBJ2-1; 8 bases align to TRBD2. The V segment lost 0 bases and the J segment 4 bases; nucleotides outside the gene matches: 5. This CDR3 region has 15 residues. CDR1 and CDR2 from the germline V gene are DFQATT and SNEGSKA (reference sequence). The CDR3 DNA is TGCAGTGCTAGAGAGCGAACTAGCGGTTACAATGAGCAGTTCTTC. It translates to CSARERTSGYNEQFF.

This clonotype was detected a few times. The V and J genes are TRBV7-3 and TRBJ2-5; D is undetermined. Trimming shortened V by 5 bases and J by 1 base, and 8 bases separated the two germline ends. CDR3 length: 13 amino acids. Germline assignment: CDR1 SGHTA and CDR2 FQGTGA. The CDR3 sequence is CASSPGRQETQYF. As DNA, the CDR3 is TGTGCCAGCAGCCCCGGGCGCCAAGAGACCCAGTACTTC. The full variable domain, in which reference TRBV7-3 and TRBJ2-5 provide the parts outside the CDR3, is GAGVSQTPSNKVTEKGKYVELRCDPISGHTALYWYRQSLGQGPEFLIYFQGTGAADDSGLPNDRFFAVRPEGSVSTLKIQRTERGDSAVYLCASSPGRQETQYFGPGTRLLVL.

This clonotype was seen at least ten times. The V and J genes are TRBV6-1 and TRBJ1-1; D might be TRBD1 (5 bases). This CDR3 comprises 14 residues. CDR1 MNHNS and CDR2 SASEGT come from the germline V gene. The V gene lost 2 bases and the J gene lost 7 bases, with 14 bases spanning the gap. CDR3 sequence (DNA): TGTGCCAGCAGTGAAAGGGGCAGGGCGATTGAAGCTTTCTTT. It encodes CASSERGRAIEAFF.

This clonotype has only a few counts. CDR3 sequence: CSATEGTANTEAFF. The CDR3 DNA follows: TGCAGTGCTACCGAAGGCACAGCGAACACTGAAGCTTTCTTT. The chain uses TRBV20-1 and TRBJ1-1; no clear D. The CDR3 is made up of 14 amino acids. V lost 4 bases to trimming and J lost 1 base, with 13 bases between them. Germline CDR1 and CDR2: DFQATT and SNEGSKA (reference sequence).

Details on this clonotype: Because the CDR3's place on the DNA is in doubt, the DNA is left out and the CDR3 is given as listed by TCRdb. Here the CDR3 reads CACSARGGQHGYTF. The chain is built from TRBV25-1 and TRBJ1-2. CDR1 is MGHDK, CDR2 SYGVNS, per germline. The CDR3 extends over 14 residues, inclusive of both ends.